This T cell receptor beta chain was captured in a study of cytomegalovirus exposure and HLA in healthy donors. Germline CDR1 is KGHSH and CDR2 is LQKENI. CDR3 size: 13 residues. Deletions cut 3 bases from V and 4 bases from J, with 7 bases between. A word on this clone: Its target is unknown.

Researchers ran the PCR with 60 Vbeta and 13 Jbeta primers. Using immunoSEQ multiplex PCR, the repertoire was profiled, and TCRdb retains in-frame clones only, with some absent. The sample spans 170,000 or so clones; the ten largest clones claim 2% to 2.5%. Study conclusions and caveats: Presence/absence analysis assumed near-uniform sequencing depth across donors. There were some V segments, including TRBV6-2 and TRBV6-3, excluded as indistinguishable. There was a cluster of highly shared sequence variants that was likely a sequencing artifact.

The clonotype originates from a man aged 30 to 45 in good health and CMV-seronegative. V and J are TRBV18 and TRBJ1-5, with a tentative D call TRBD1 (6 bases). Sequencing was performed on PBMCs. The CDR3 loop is CASSPDSNQPQHF. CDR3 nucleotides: TGTGCCAGCTCACCGGACAGTAATCAGCCCCAGCATTTT.